This TCR beta chain was captured by sequencing in a study of blood T cells in healthy people across ages. Study-wide results and caveats: A strong correlation between TCR beta diversity and naive T cell percentage was seen.

Details on this clonotype: The antigen is undetermined. Mismatch with germline at one junction end may stem from a read error.

A second PCR of 7 to 11 cycles used a sample-barcoded 5' primer and a J-beta primer mix. TCRdb called the 5' RACE reads again in MiXCR, with one record for every CDR3 protein. The table includes approximately 780,000 distinct CDR3 sequences, 20% to 30% detected once. Sample donors were healthy Caucasian individuals that came from Russia, aged roughly 6 to 100. The total RNA that was extracted per sample amounted to at least 5.5 micrograms. This sample also appeared in a second study, on T cells of mothers and their children. From that paper: None of the identified T cell clones proved to be persistent microchimeric clones.

Source material: blood. The sequence was obtained from a boy younger than 18 in good health.

The CDR3 sequence is CASSFLGQGHGYTF. CDR3 sequence (DNA): TGTGCCAGCAGCTTCCTGGGACAGGGGCATGGTTACACCTTC. The gene calls are TRBV7-2 and TRBJ1-2; 10 nucleotides line up with TRBD1. CDR1 and CDR2 from the germline V gene are SGHTA and FQGNSA. CDR3 length: 14 residues.